These T cell receptor beta chains were read from a single sample in a study of OX40 agonist ivuxolimab in advanced cancers. Measured with immunoSEQ multiplex PCR; TCRdb has only the in-frame clones, and not every one. The data contain 52,000 or so clones, less than 90% of them singletons. Source: CD4+ or CD8+ T cells sorted from blood, taken in a trial of the OX40 agonist ivuxolimab. Receptors were obtained from an adult with an advanced solid tumor such as melanoma, head and neck, liver or kidney cancer. Each CDR3 is given with its conserved first and last residue. Each record gives: V gene, clone size, J gene, D gene, CDR3 DNA, CDR3 protein. D genes are given only for firm matches. Some rows have no size entry. The others give once, few or many, or a class for an expanded clone.

TRBV29-1	-	TRBJ1-1	-	TGCAGCGTTGTTCCCGGGGGGGGTACTGAAGCTTTCTTT	CSVVPGGGTEAFF
TRBV28	-	TRBJ2-5	-	TGTGCCAGCAGTTTGGGAGAGACCCAGTACTTC	CASSLGETQYF
TRBV4-3	-	TRBJ2-1	-	TGCGCCAGCAGCCAAGAACTCCCAGGAACCGAGTTCTTC	CASSQELPGTEFF
TRBV28	-	TRBJ1-5	-	TGTGCCAGCAGTTTCGTTCGGGGGTCACAGCCCCAGCATTTT	CASSFVRGSQPQHF
TRBV5-1	-	TRBJ1-2	TRBD1	TGCGCCAGCAGCTTGGCCGGGACAGGGAGCGATGGCTACACCTTC	CASSLAGTGSDGYTF
TRBV6-1	-	TRBJ2-1	TRBD1	TGTGCCAGCAGTGAAAGAGGGGGCGCATACTACAATGAGCAGTTCTTC	CASSERGGAYYNEQFF
TRBV11-3	-	TRBJ2-2	TRBD1	TGTGCCAGCAGCGGGCCCGGGACAGGTGTCGCGAACACCGGGGAGCTGTTTTTT	CASSGPGTGVANTGELFF
TRBV6-5	-	TRBJ1-2	-	TGTGCCAGCAGTAACTACTCCGGATTATTTAACTATGGCTACACCTTC	CASSNYSGLFNYGYTF
TRBV18	-	TRBJ2-1	TRBD2	TGTGCCAGCTCACGGGACAGTAGTCTGACTAGCGGCCTTTACAATGAGCAGTTCTTC	CASSRDSSLTSGLYNEQFF
TRBV5-1	-	TRBJ2-5	TRBD2	TGCGCCAGCAGCTTAGGGACTAAAGAGACCCAGTACTTC	CASSLGTKETQYF
TRBV19	-	TRBJ2-1	TRBD2	TGTGCCAGTAGAACTCAAGCGGGAGCGTACAATGAGCAGTTCTTC	CASRTQAGAYNEQFF
TRBV30	-	TRBJ2-1	TRBD2	TGTGCCTGGAGTGGATTGCGACTAGCGGGAGGAAACAATGAGCAGTTCTTC	CAWSGLRLAGGNNEQFF
TRBV30	-	TRBJ1-2	TRBD1	TGTGCCTGGAGTCGACAGGGAGCTAGTGGCTACACCTTC	CAWSRQGASGYTF
TRBV28	-	TRBJ1-2	TRBD1	TGTGCCAGCAGTTTAGGGGGACAGGGGTCTTTTGGCTACACCTTC	CASSLGGQGSFGYTF
TRBV28	-	TRBJ1-5	-	TGTGCCAGCACATCACAGGGAGGGAGCAATCAGCCCCAGCATTTT	CASTSQGGSNQPQHF
TRBV9	-	TRBJ2-7	TRBD2	TGTGCCAGCAGCGTAGGGCGGGAGGGCTACGAGCAGTACTTC	CASSVGREGYEQYF
TRBV7-6	-	TRBJ2-2	TRBD2	TGTGCCAGCACGCTATTACCGGGACTAGCGGGACAGTCCGGGGAGCTGTTTTTT	CASTLLPGLAGQSGELFF
TRBV5-1	-	TRBJ2-1	-	TGCGCCAGCAATAAAGAGGGAGCCTATGAGCAGTTCTTC	CASNKEGAYEQFF
TRBV6-6	-	TRBJ2-2	TRBD1	TGTGCCAGCAGCCCCCCGGACAGGGGAAGCACCGGGGAGCTGTTTTTT	CASSPPDRGSTGELFF
TRBV5-6	few	TRBJ1-3	TRBD1	TGTGCCAGCAGCTTGGACAGGGGGGCCATATATTTT	CASSLDRGAIYF
TRBV30	-	TRBJ2-3	-	TGTGCCTGGAGTCGGGACCACCGTCGAGATACGCAGTATTTT	CAWSRDHRRDTQYF
TRBV11-1	-	TRBJ2-5	-	TGTGCCAGCAGCTTAGCCCCAGGGAACGCGATCCTCCAAGAGACCCAGTACTTC	CASSLAPGNAILQETQYF
TRBV5-4	-	TRBJ2-2	-	TGTGCCAGCAGCTTGCAGGTGGGCCCGAACACCGGGGAGCTGTTTTTT	CASSLQVGPNTGELFF
TRBV5-1	-	TRBJ1-2	TRBD1	TGCGCCAGCAGCCCCCCTTCACAGGGGGCGACCTACACCTTC	CASSPPSQGATYTF
TRBV28	-	TRBJ1-5	-	TGTGCCAGCAGTTTAAGGGGGGGGGTAGGGCATCAGCCCCAGCATTTT	CASSLRGGVGHQPQHF
TRBV27	-	TRBJ2-5	-	TGTGCCAGCAGCTGGACAGCCGGGGGGACCCAGTACTTC	CASSWTAGGTQYF
TRBV29-1	-	TRBJ2-2	TRBD1	TGCAGCGTGAACACAGGGGGCGGTACCGGGGAGCTGTTTTTT	CSVNTGGGTGELFF
TRBV5-1	many	TRBJ2-5	-	TGCGCCAGCAGCTTGTACAGCGGGTCAGAAGAGACCCAGTACTTC	CASSLYSGSEETQYF
TRBV19	-	TRBJ2-7	TRBD1	TGTGCCAGTAGTCCCATGGGACAGGGGGCAAGGTACGAGCAGTACTTC	CASSPMGQGARYEQYF
TRBV12-5	-	TRBJ1-1	-	TGTGCTAGTGGAGTCCCCGGGATGAACACTGAAGCTTTCTTT	CASGVPGMNTEAFF
TRBV4-2	-	TRBJ2-7	TRBD1	TGTGCCAGCAGCCAAGAGGACAGGGGGCGCGAGCAGTACTTC	CASSQEDRGREQYF
TRBV7-9	-	TRBJ2-7	-	TGTGCCAGCAGCTTAGGAACAGGGTCCTACGAGCAGTACTTC	CASSLGTGSYEQYF
TRBV2	medium-sized	TRBJ1-1	-	TGTGCCAGCAGACGAACCTTAGCGGACACTGAAGCTTTCTTT	CASRRTLADTEAFF
TRBV2	once	TRBJ2-7	-	TGTGCCAGCAGTGACGTAATTCAGCAGTACTTC	CASSDVIQQYF
TRBV9	-	TRBJ2-1	-	TGTGCCAGCAGCGTAGTCGGCTCGAGCTCCTACAATGAGCAGTTCTTC	CASSVVGSSSYNEQFF
TRBV11-1	-	TRBJ2-3	-	TGTGCCAGCAGAAGCATCAGGTGGACCACAGATACGCAGTATTTT	CASRSIRWTTDTQYF
TRBV27	-	TRBJ2-3	-	TGTGCCAGCAGTTCCCCTGACAGGCCAGATACGCAGTATTTT	CASSSPDRPDTQYF
TRBV19	-	TRBJ2-1	-	TGTGCCAGTAGTGCCAACTACGACAATGAGCAGTTCTTC	CASSANYDNEQFF
TRBV29-1	-	TRBJ1-1	-	TGCAGCGTTGTGGCGGGAATGAATGAAGCTTTCTTT	CSVVAGMNEAFF
TRBV30	-	TRBJ1-4	-	TGTGCCTGGAGACCGGGACAAGAAAAACTGTTTTTT	CAWRPGQEKLFF
TRBV6-5	-	TRBJ2-1	TRBD2	TGTGCCCCCAGTGGCCTAGCGGGAGTTAATGAGCAGTTCTTC	CAPSGLAGVNEQFF
TRBV19	-	TRBJ2-6	-	TGTGCCAGTAGTTCCTCCAGGTCTGGGGCCAACGTCCTGACTTTC	CASSSSRSGANVLTF
TRBV7-6	-	TRBJ1-4	-	TGTGCCAGCAGCTTAGCAGGGCAGATTTTGACTAATGAAAAACTGTTTTTT	CASSLAGQILTNEKLFF
TRBV5-4	-	TRBJ2-2	-	TGTGCCAGCAGTAGGGACGCCAACACCGGGGAGCTGTTTTTT	CASSRDANTGELFF
TRBV19	-	TRBJ1-1	TRBD1	TGTGCCAGTAGACAGACAGGGTTGAACACTGAAGCTTTCTTT	CASRQTGLNTEAFF
TRBV27	-	TRBJ2-1	TRBD2	TGTGCCAGCAGTCTTGGGAGGACTAGGTCGGGGACCTACAATGAGCAGTTCTTC	CASSLGRTRSGTYNEQFF
TRBV19	-	TRBJ2-3	TRBD2	TGTGCCAGTGGACTAGCGGGGAGCACAGATACGCAGTATTTT	CASGLAGSTDTQYF
TRBV19	-	TRBJ2-5	-	TGTGCCAGTAGTATAGGAACATTGGAAGGTGGGGAGACCCAGTACTTC	CASSIGTLEGGETQYF
TRBV11-3	-	TRBJ1-2	-	TGTGCCAGCAGCCCAGGGGTCCGGACCTATGGCTACACCTTC	CASSPGVRTYGYTF
TRBV4-2	-	TRBJ2-5	TRBD2	TGTGCCAGCAGCCAAGATTGGTCTAGCGGGAGTCAAGAGACCCAGTACTTC	CASSQDWSSGSQETQYF